This T cell receptor (beta chain) was obtained from a study of blood T cell repertoires in COVID-19. CDR3 length: 16 amino acids. The V and J ends lost 4 bases and 0 bases, in that order; junction bases with no gene match: 6. The germline CDR1 and CDR2 sequences are SEHNR and FQNEAQ (reference sequence). Methods used by the authors: Amplification of reference gene primers provided the estimated nucleated cell counts. Profiled with immunoSEQ multiplex PCR; TCRdb holds only in-frame clones, not every one. D and trimming were read from the DNA, whereas the V and J calls and clone size are those reported in that table. The profile shows more than 300,000 clones, nearly 90% of them singletons.

Input material: PBMCs or T cells enriched from blood (not recorded which). This TCR was recovered from a young woman who had recovered from COVID-19. The rearrangement links TRBV7-9 to TRBJ2-1; 7 bases are a match to TRBD2. The CDR3 protein is CASSWVSGVSYNEQFF. The CDR3 nucleotides read TGTGCCAGCAGCTGGGTCAGCGGGGTCTCCTACAATGAGCAGTTCTTC. The complete variable domain, with remaining parts taken from reference TRBV7-9 and TRBJ2-1, reads DTGVSQNPRHKITKRGQNVTFRCDPISEHNRLYWYRQTLGQGPEFLTYFQNEAQLEKSRLLSDRFSAERPKGSFSTLEIQRTEQGDSAMYLCASSWVSGVSYNEQFFGPGTRLTVL.